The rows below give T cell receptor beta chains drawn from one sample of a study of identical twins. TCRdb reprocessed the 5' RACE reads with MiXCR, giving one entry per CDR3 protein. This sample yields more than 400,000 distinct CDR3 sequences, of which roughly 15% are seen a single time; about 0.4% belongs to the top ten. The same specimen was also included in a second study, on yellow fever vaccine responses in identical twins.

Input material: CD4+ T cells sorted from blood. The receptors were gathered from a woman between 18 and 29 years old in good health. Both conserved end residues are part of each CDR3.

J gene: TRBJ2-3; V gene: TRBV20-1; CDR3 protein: CSAAGAKEKSTDTQYF
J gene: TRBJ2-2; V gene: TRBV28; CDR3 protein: CAATWGGNTGELFF
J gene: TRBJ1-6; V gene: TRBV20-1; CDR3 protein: CSAHDRGTSPLHF
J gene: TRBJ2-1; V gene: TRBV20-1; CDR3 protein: CSARDSGTSVNEQFF
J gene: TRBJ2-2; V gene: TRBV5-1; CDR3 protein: CASSLGGTANTGELFF
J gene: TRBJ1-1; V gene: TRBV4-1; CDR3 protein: CASSQDGPTGLYTEAFF
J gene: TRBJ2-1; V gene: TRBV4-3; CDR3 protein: CASSHGVQRGQEVYALSYNEQFF
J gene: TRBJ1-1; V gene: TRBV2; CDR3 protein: CASSSRTAMNTEAFF
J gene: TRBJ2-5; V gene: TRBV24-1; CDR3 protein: CATSQGRETQYF
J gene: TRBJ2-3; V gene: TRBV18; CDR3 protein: CASSLRLWGGDRTDTQYF
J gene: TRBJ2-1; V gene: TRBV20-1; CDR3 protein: CSAARAGDSYNEQFF
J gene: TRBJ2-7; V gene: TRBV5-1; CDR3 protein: CASSPVENSHYEQYF
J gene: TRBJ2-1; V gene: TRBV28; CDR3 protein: CASSLSSDNYNEQFF
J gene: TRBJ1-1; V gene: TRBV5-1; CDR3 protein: CASSLADGEAFF
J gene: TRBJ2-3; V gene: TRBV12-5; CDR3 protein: CASGPDFTDTQYF
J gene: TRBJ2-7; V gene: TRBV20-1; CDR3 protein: CSATGLPSSYEQYF
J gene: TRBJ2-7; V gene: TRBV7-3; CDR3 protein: CASSPGGNGYEQYF
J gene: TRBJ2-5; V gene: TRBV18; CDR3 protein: CASSPPGQGAKTQYF
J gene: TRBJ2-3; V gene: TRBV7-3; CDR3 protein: CASSLRVTAGGSTDTQYF
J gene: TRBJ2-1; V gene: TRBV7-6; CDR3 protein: CASSPYPDRNNEQFF
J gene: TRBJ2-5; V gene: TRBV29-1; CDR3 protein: CSVEVHARFGETQYF
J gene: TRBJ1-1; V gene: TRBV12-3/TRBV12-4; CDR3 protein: CASKMTGLPTEAFF
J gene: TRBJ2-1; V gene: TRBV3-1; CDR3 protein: CASSQRGTTRYNEQFF
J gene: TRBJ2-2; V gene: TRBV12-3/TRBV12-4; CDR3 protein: CASSLEVTGGELFF
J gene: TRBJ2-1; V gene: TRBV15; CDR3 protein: CATSRERGLAGSNEQFF
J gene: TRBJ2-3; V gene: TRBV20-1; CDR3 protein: CSAPLGDTQYF
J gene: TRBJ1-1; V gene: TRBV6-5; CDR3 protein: CASSYGGNVDTEAFF
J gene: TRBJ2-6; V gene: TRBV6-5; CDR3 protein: CASSYSFTEPYVLTF
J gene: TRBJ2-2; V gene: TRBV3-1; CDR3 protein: CASSSQAKRDTGELFF
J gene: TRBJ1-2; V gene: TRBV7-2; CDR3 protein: CASRPSRTANYGYTF
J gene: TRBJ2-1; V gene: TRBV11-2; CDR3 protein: CASSLVLAGGLIYNEQFF
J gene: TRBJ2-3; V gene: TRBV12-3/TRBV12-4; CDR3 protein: CASSFNARVPTDTQYF
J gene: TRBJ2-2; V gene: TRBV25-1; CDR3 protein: CAGGGGHGELFF
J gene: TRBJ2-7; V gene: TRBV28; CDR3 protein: CASSDANPPYEQYF
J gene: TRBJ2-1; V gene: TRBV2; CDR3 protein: CASVLGTSGEQFF
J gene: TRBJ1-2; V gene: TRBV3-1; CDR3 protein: CASSQPRTGKWKNYGYTF
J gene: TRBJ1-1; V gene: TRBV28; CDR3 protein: CASRTTGSTEAFF
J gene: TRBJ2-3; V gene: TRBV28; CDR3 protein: CASLLGGQTTDTQYF
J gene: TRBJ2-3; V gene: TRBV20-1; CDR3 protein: CSARVGLAGGLPADTQYF
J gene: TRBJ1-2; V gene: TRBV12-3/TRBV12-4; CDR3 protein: CASSQDRPYGYTF
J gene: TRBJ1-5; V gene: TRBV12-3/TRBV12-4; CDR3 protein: CASSPNSNQPQHF
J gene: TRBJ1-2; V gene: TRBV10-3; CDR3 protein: CAISDGTGTYGYTF
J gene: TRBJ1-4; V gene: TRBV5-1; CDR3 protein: CASSLRPSGSEKLFF
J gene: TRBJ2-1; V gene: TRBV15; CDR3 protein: CATSRGLVTDEQFF
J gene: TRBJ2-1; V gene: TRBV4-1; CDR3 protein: CASSHPGGGVEQFF
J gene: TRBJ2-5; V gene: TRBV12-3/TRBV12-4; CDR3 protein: CASSSRAETQYF
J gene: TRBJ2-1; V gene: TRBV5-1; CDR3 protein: CASIAGTRQNNEQFF
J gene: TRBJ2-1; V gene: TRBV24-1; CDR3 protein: CATSGPGVWGVGLEVYNEQFF
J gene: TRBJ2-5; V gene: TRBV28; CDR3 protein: CASSLLAPGETQYF
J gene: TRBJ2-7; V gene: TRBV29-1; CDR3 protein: CSATGGAPYEQYF
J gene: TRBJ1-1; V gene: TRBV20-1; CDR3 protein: CSARRTGGTEAFF
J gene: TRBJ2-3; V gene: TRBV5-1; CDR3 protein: CASSLGRRLTDTQYF
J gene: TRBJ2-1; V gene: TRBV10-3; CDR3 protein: CAISPGPGRNNEQFF
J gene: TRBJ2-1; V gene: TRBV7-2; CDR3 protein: CASSLLAGGPDEQFF
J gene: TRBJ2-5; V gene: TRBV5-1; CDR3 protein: CASSADGLQETQYF
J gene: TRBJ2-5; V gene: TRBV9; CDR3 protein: CASSVGPSGSEETQYF
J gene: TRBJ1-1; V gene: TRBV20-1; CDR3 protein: CSARFPGQRMNTEAFF
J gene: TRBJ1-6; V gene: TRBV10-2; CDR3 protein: CASSVEVASPLHF
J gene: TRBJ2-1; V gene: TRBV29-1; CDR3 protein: CSVGRTGVDEFF
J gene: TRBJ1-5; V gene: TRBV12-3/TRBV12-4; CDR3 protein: CASSFGPQGQPQHF